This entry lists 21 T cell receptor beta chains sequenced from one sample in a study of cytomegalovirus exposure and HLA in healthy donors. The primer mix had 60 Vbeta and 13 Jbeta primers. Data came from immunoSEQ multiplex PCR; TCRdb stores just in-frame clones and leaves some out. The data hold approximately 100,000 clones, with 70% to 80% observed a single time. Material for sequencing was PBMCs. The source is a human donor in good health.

The CDR3 loop reads CASSSGVTAELFF. As DNA, the CDR3 is TGTGCCAGCAGCTCCGGGGTTACGGCGGAACTGTTTTTT. The J gene is TRBJ1-4, the V gene TRBV7-9; D unclear. The germline V gene encodes CDR1 SEHNR and CDR2 FQNEAQ (reference sequence). Trimming left V 4 bases short and J 12 bases short, with 15 bases between. The CDR3 has 13 amino acids.

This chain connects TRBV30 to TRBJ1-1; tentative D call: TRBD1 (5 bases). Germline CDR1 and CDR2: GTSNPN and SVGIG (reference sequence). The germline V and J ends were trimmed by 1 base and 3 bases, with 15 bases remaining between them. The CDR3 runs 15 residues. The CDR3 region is CAWSGWTAGDTEAFF. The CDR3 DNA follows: TGTGCCTGGAGTGGGTGGACGGCGGGGGACACTGAAGCTTTCTTT.

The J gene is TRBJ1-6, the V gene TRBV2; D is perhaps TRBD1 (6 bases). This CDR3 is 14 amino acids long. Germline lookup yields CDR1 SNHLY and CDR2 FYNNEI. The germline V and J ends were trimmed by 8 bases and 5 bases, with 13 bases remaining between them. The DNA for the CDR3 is TGTGCCAGCCAACAGGGAGCCAATAATTCACCCCTCCACTTT. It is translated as CASQQGANNSPLHF.

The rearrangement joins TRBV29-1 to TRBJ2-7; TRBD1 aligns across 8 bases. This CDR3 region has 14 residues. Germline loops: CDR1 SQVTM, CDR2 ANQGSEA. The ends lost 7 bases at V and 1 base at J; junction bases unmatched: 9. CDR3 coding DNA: TGCAGCGCCATGCCAGGGGGCTCTTCCTACGAGCAGTACTTC. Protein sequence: CSAMPGGSSYEQYF.

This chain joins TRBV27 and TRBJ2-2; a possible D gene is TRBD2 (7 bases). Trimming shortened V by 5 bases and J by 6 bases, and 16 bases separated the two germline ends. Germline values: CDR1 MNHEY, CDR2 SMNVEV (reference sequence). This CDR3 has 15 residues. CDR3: CASSPEGGGPGELFF. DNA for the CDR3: TGTGCCAGCAGTCCCGAGGGGGGAGGGCCCGGGGAGCTGTTTTTT.

The DNA for the CDR3 is TGTGCCAGCAGCCAAGACAGGGCGACTCCCCTCCACTTT. Amino acid sequence: CASSQDRATPLHF. This chain joins TRBV4-2 and TRBJ1-6; D perhaps matches TRBD1 (5 bases). This CDR3 spans 13 amino acids. The V gene lost 0 bases and the J gene lost 13 bases, with 10 bases spanning the gap. Germline V lookup: CDR1 LGHNA, CDR2 YNFKEQ.

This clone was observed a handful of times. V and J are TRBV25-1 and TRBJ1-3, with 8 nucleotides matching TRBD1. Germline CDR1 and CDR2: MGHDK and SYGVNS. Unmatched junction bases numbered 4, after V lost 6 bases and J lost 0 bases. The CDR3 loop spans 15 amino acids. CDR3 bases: TGTGCCAGCAGCGATGACAGGGGCTCTGGAAACACCATATATTTT. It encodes CASSDDRGSGNTIYF.

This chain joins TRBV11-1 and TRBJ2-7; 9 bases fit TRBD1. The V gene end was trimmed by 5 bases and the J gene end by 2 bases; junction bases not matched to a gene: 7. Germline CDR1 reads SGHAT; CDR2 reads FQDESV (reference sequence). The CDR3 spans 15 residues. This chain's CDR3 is CASSRRQGGPYEQYF. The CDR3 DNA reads TGTGCCAGCAGCCGACGACAGGGGGGTCCCTACGAGCAGTACTTC.

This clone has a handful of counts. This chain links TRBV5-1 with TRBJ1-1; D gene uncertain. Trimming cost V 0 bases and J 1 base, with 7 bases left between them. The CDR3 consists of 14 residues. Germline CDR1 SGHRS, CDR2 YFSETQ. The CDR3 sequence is CASSLEISNTEAFF. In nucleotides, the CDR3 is TGCGCCAGCAGCTTGGAAATATCGAACACTGAAGCTTTCTTT.

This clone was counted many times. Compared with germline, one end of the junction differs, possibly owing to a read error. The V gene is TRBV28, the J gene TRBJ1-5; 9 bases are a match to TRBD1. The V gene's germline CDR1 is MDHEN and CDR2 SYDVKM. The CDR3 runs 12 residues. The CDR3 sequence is CASSTYRDRAFF. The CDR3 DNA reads TGTGCCAGCAGTACTTACCGGGACAGGGCTTTTTTT.

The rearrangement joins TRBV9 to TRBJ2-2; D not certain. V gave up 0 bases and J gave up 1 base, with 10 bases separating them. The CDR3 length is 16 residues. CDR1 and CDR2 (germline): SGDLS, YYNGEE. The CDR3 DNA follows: TGTGCCAGCAGCGTAGCTTCCCCAGGGAACACCGGGGAGCTGTTTTTT. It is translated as CASSVASPGNTGELFF.

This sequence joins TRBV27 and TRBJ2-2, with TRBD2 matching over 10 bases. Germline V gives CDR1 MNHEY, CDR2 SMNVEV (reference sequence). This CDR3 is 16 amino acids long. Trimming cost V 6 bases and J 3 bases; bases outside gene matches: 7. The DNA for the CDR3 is TGTGCCAGCAGCAGACTTAGCGGGAGGTACACCGGGGAGCTGTTTTTT. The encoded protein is CASSRLSGRYTGELFF.

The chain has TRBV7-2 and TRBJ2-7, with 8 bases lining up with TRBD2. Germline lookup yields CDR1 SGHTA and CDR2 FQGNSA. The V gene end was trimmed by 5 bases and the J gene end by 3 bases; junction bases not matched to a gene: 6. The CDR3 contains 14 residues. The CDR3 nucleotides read TGTGCCAGCAGCGAAACCGGGGGGGACTACGAGCAGTACTTC. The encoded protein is CASSETGGDYEQYF. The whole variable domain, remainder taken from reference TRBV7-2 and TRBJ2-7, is GAGVSQSPSNKVTEKGKDVELRCDPISGHTALYWYRQSLGQGLEFLIYFQGNSAPDKSGLPSDRFSAERTGGSVSTLTIQRTQQEDSAVYLCASSETGGDYEQYFGPGTRLTVT.

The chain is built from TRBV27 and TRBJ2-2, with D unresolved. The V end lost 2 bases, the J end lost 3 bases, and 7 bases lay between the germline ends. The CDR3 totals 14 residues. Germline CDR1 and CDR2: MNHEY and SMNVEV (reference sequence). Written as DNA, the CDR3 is TGTGCCAGCAGTTTAGTTCCGTACACCGGGGAGCTGTTTTTT. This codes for CASSLVPYTGELFF.

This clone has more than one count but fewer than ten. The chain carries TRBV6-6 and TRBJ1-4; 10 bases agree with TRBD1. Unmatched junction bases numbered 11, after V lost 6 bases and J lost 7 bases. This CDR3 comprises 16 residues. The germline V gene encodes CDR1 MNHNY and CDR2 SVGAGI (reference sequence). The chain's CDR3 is CASRSALRQGAEKLFF. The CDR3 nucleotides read TGTGCCAGCAGATCCGCATTGCGACAGGGGGCTGAAAAACTGTTTTTT.

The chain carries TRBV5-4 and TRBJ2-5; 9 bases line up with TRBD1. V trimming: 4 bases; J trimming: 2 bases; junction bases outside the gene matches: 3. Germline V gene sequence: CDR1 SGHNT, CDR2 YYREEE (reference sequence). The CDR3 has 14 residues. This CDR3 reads CASSAGTGQETQYF. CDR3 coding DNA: TGTGCCAGCAGCGCCGGGACAGGGCAAGAGACCCAGTACTTC.

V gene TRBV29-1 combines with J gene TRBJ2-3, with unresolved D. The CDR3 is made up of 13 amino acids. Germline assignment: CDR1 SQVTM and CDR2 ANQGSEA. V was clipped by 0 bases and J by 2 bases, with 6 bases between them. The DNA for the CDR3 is TGCAGCGTTGAAGACGTAAACACAGATACGCAGTATTTT. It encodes CSVEDVNTDTQYF.

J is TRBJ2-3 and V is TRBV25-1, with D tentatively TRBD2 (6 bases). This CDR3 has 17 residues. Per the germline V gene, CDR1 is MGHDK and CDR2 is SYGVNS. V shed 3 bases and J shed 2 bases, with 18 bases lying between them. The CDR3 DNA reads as TGTGCCAGCAGTGAGGGGTTGTGGGGGGATTCCACAGATACGCAGTATTTT. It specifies CASSEGLWGDSTDTQYF. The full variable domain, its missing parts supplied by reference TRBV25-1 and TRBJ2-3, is EADIYQTPRYLVIGTGKKITLECSQTMGHDKMYWYQQDPGMELHLIHYSYGVNSTEKGDLSSESTVSRIRTEHFPLTLESARPSHTSQYLCASSEGLWGDSTDTQYFGPGTRLTVL.

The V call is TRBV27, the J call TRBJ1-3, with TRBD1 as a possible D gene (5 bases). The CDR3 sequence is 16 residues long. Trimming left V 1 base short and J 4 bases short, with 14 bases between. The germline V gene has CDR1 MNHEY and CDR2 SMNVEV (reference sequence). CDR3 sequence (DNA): TGTGCCAGCAGTTTATACAGGCCCTCCTCAGGAAACACCATATATTTT. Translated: CASSLYRPSSGNTIYF.

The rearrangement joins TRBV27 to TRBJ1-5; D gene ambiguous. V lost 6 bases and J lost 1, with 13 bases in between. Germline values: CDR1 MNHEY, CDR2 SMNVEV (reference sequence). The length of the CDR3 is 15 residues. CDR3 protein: CASSFGSASNQPQHF. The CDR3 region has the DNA TGTGCCAGCAGCTTCGGGTCCGCAAGCAATCAGCCCCAGCATTTT.

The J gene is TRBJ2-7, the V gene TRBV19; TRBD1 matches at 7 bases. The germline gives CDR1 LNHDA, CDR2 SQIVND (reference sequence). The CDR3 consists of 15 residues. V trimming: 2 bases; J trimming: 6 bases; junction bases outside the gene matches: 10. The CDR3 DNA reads TGTGCCAGTAGTATACGACAGGGTTTTTTTAGCGAGCAGTACTTC. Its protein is CASSIRQGFFSEQYF.